These 8 T cell receptor beta chains were all obtained from the same sample, sequenced in a study of T cell responses to AZD1222 COVID-19 vaccine. The repertoire was sequenced with immunoSEQ multiplex PCR; TCRdb's copy has only in-frame clones and lacks some. Here the sample spans some 140,000 clones, around 90% being singletons. The sample here was peripheral blood, taken on day 0 of AZD1222 vaccination. These TCRs come from an adult in good health.

The rearrangement uses TRBV2 and TRBJ2-1, with 9 bases that match TRBD2. Germline V gene lookup returns CDR1 SNHLY and CDR2 FYNNEI. Unmatched junction bases numbered 11, after V lost 6 bases and J lost 8 bases. The CDR3 has 15 amino acids. The CDR3 nucleotides are TGTGCCAGCAGCCCGATAGCGGGGGCGGCTGATGAGCAGTTCTTC. The encoded protein is CASSPIAGAADEQFF.

The chain combines TRBV7-9 with TRBJ2-2, with D possibly matching TRBD2 (6 bases). Per germline, CDR1 SEHNR and CDR2 FQNEAQ (reference sequence). This CDR3 region has 17 residues. V gave up 3 bases and J gave up 3 bases, with 17 bases separating them. The CDR3 bases are TGTGCCAGCAGCTTTGGCCCGGGACTGGGAGACACCGGGGAGCTGTTTTTT. Its translation: CASSFGPGLGDTGELFF.

The chain carries TRBV5-1 and TRBJ2-5; a possible D gene is TRBD2 (6 bases). The V and J ends lost 2 bases and 5 bases respectively, with 13 bases between them. Germline CDR1 and CDR2: SGHRS and YFSETQ. The CDR3 extends over 14 amino acids. Written as DNA, the CDR3 is TGCGCCAGCAGCTTCGGGACTGCTCAGGAGACCCAGTACTTC. As protein: CASSFGTAQETQYF.

The chain uses TRBV5-1 and TRBJ1-2; TRBD1 agrees at 9 bases. This CDR3 region has 14 residues. The V gene's germline CDR1 is SGHRS and CDR2 YFSETQ. J gave up 7 bases and V 4 bases, and 8 bases lay outside the gene matches. Here the CDR3 reads CASSVMTGGFGYTF. In DNA, the CDR3 is TGCGCCAGCAGCGTAATGACAGGGGGGTTTGGCTACACCTTC.

This clone appeared a few times. CDR3 nucleotides: TGTGCCAGCAGTTATAGCGGGGGTTCCTACGAGCAGTACTTC. Residues: CASSYSGGSYEQYF. The chain links TRBV6-5 to TRBJ2-7; the match to TRBD2 covers 9 bases. The germline V gene has CDR1 MNHEY and CDR2 SVGAGI. V dropped 3 bases and J dropped 1; count of bases not matched to a gene: 1. The CDR3 contains 14 residues.

The rearrangement links TRBV6-5 to TRBJ2-2; a possible D gene is TRBD1 (6 bases). The V gene's germline CDR1 is MNHEY and CDR2 SVGAGI. The ends were cut back, 2 bases at V and 3 bases at J, with 10 bases in the middle. CDR3 length equals 15 residues. CDR3 residues: CASSYQGPDTGELFF. The DNA for the CDR3 is TGTGCCAGCAGTTACCAGGGGCCGGACACCGGGGAGCTGTTTTTT.

The V gene is TRBV7-8, the J gene TRBJ1-5; D uncertain. CDR3 length equals 14 residues. V lost 3 bases and J 2 bases, leaving 8 bases between the germline ends. Per the germline V gene, CDR1 is SGHVS and CDR2 is FQNEAQ. The CDR3 DNA is TGTGCCAGCAGCTTGGGCGTACGCAATCAGCCCCAGCATTTT. It yields the protein CASSLGVRNQPQHF.

The CDR3 loop is CSVSPPESRQETQYF. As DNA, the CDR3 is TGCAGCGTTTCCCCCCCAGAGTCTCGCCAAGAGACCCAGTACTTC. The chain has TRBV29-1 and TRBJ2-5; D remains unclear. CDR3 size: 15 residues. With 5 bases removed from V and 1 base from J, the gap between germline ends came to 17 bases. The germline V gene has CDR1 SQVTM and CDR2 ANQGSEA.